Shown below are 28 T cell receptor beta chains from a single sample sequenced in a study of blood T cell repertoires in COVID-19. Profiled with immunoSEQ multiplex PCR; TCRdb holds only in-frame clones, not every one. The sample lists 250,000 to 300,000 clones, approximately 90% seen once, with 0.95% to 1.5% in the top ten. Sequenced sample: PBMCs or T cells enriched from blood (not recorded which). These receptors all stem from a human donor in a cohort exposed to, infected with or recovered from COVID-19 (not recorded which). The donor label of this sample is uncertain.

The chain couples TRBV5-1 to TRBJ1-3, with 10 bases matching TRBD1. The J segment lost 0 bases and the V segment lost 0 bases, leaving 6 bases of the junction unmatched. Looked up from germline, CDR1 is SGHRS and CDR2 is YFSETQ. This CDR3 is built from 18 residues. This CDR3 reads CASSLGGTGAPSGNTIYF. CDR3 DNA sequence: TGCGCCAGCAGCTTGGGGGGGACAGGGGCTCCCTCTGGAAACACCATATATTTT. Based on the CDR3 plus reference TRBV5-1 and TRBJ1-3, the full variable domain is KAGVTQTPRYLIKTRGQQVTLSCSPISGHRSVSWYQQTPGQGLQFLFEYFSETQRNKGNFPGRFSGRQFSNSRSEMNVSTLELGDSALYLCASSLGGTGAPSGNTIYFGEGSWLTVV.

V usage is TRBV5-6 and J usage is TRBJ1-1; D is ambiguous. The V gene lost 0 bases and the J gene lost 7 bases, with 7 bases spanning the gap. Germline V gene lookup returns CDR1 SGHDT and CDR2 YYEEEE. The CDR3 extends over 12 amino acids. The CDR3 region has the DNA TGTGCCAGCAGCTTGGCAGTCAGTGAAGCTTTCTTT. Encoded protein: CASSLAVSEAFF.

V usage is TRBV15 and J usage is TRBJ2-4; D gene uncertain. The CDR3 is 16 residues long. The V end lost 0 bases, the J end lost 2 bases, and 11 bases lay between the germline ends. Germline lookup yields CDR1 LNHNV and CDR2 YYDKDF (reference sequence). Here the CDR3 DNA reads TGTGCCACCAGCAGAGATTCCTCGGAGTCCAAAAACATTCAGTACTTC. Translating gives CATSRDSSESKNIQYF.

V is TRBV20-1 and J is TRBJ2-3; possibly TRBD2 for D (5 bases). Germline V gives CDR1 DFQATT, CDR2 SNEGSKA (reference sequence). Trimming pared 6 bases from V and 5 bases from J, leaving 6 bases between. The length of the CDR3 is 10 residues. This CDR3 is CSAAGDTQYF. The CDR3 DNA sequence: TGCAGTGCGGCGGGAGATACGCAGTATTTT.

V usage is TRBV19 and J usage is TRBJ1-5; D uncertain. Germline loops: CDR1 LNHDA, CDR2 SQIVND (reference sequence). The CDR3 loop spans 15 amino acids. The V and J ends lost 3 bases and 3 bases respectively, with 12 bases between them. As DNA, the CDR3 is TGTGCCAGTAGTATCCGATCACGGGACAATCAGCCCCAGCATTTT. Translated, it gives CASSIRSRDNQPQHF.

Written as DNA, the CDR3 is TGTGCCAGCAGCGTTGTTCCTCAGGGAATGAACACTGAAGCTTTCTTT. Translated, it gives CASSVVPQGMNTEAFF. The chain is built from TRBV9 and TRBJ1-1; possible D gene TRBD1, 5 bases. V was clipped by 2 bases and J by 0 bases, with 14 bases between them. CDR1 and CDR2 from the germline V gene are SGDLS and YYNGEE. The CDR3 covers 16 residues.

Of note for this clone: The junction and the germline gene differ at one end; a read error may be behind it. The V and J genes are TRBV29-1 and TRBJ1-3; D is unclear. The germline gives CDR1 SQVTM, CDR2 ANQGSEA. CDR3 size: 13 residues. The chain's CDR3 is CSVAVDGGNTIYF. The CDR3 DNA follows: TGCAGTGTTGCCGTTGATGGCGGAAACACCATATATTTT.

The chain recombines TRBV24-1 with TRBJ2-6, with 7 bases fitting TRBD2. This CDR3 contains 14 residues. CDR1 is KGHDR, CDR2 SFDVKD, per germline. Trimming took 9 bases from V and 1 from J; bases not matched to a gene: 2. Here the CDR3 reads CATLGGSGANVLTF. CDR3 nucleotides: TGTGCCACCCTGGGGGGGTCTGGGGCCAACGTCCTGACTTTC.

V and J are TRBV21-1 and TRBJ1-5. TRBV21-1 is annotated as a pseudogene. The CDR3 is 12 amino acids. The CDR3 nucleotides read TGTGCCCTCGGGGGGGCGGATCAGCCCCAGCATTTT. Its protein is CALGGADQPQHF.

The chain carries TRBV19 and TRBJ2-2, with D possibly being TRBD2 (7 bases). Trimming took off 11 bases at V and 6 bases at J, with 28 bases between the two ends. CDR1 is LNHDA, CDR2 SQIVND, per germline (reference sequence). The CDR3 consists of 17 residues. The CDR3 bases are TGTGCCCCCGGGGCCAAGGGGGGGGCGCTTTATGCCGGGGAGCTGTTTTTT. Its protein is CAPGAKGGALYAGELFF.

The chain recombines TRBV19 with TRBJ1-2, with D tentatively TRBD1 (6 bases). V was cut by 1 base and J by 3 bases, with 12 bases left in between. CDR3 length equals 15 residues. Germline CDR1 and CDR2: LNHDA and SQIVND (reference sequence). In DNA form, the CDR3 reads TGTGCCAGTAGTATAGTTCGGGGGGCGGACTATGGCTACACCTTC. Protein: CASSIVRGADYGYTF.

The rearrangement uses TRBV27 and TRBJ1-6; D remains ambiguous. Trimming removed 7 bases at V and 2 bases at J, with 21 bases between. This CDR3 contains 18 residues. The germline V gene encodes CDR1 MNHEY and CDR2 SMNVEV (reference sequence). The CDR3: CASTPGEGGGPYNSPLHF. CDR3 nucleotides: TGTGCCAGCACCCCCGGGGAGGGTGGAGGCCCCTATAATTCACCCCTCCACTTT.

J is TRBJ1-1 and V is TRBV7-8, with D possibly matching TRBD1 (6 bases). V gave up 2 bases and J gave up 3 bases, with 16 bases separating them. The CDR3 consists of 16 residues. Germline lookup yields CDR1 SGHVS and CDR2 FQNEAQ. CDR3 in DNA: TGTGCCAGCAGCTTATTGGGGACAAGTAGGTACACTGAAGCTTTCTTT. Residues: CASSLLGTSRYTEAFF.

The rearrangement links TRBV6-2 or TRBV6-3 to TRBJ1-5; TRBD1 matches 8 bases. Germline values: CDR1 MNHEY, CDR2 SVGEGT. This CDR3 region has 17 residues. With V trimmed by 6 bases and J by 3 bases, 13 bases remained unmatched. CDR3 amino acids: CASSPQGATSTNQPQHF. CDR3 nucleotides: TGTGCCAGCAGCCCTCAGGGGGCCACTTCAACCAATCAGCCCCAGCATTTT.

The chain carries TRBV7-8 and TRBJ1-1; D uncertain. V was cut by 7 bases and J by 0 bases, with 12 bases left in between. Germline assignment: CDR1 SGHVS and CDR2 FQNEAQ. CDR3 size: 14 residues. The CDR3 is CASTMTSMNTEAFF. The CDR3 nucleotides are TGTGCCAGCACCATGACAAGTATGAACACTGAAGCTTTCTTT.

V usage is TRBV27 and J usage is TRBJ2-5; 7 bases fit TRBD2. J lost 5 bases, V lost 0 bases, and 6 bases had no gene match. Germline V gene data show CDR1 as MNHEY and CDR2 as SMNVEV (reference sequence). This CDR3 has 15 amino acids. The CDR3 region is CASSLSAGVGETQYF. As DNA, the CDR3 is TGTGCCAGCAGTTTATCGGCGGGGGTTGGGGAGACCCAGTACTTC.

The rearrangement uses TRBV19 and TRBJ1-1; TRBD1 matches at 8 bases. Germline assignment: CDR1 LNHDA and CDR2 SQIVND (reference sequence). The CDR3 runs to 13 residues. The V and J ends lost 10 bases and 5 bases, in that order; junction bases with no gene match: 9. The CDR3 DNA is TGTGCCACTTTGAACAGGGGGGGTACTGAAGCTTTCTTT. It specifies CATLNRGGTEAFF.

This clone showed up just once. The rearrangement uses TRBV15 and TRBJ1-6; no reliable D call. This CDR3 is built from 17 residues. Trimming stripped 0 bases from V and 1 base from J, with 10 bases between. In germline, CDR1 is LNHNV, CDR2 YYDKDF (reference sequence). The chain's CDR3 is CATSRDLRFSYNSPLHF. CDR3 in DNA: TGTGCCACCAGCAGAGATCTCCGTTTTTCCTATAATTCACCCCTCCACTTT.

The CDR3 protein is CASSLGPQGPYEQYF. CDR3 nucleotides: TGTGCCAGCAGCTTAGGGCCACAGGGACCCTACGAGCAGTACTTC. The genes are TRBV7-2 and TRBJ2-7; D is possibly TRBD1 (6 bases). This CDR3 spans 15 amino acids. Germline V gene data show CDR1 as SGHTA and CDR2 as FQGNSA. The V gene lost 1 base and the J gene lost 2 bases, with 12 bases spanning the gap. The variable domain in full, completed from reference TRBV7-2 and TRBJ2-7, reads GAGVSQSPSNKVTEKGKDVELRCDPISGHTALYWYRQSLGQGLEFLIYFQGNSAPDKSGLPSDRFSAERTGGSVSTLTIQRTQQEDSAVYLCASSLGPQGPYEQYFGPGTRLTVT.

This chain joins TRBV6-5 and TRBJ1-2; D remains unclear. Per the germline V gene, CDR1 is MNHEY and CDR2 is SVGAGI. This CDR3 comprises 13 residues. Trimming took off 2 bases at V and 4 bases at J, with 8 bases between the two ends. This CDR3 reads CASSYRSSYGYTF. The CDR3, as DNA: TGTGCCAGCAGTTACAGGAGCAGCTATGGCTACACCTTC.

CDR3 sequence reads: CASSLRNTEAFF. For the CDR3, the DNA is TGTGCCAGCAGTTTGAGGAACACTGAAGCTTTCTTT. The rearrangement joins TRBV12-3 or TRBV12-4 to TRBJ1-1; D unclear. The V and J ends lost 3 bases and 1 base respectively, with 3 bases between them. CDR3 length equals 12 residues.

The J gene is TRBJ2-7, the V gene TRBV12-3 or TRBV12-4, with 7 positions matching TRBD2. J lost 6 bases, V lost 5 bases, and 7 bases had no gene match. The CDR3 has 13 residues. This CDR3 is CASSTNSGTEQYF. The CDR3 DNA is TGTGCCAGCAGTACTAACAGCGGGACCGAGCAGTACTTC.

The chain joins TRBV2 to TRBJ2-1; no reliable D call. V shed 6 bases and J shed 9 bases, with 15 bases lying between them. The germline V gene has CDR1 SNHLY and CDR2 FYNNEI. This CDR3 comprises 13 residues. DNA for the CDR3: TGTGCCAGCAGGGTTTTGGGCGTAGGTGAGCAGTTCTTC. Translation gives CASRVLGVGEQFF.

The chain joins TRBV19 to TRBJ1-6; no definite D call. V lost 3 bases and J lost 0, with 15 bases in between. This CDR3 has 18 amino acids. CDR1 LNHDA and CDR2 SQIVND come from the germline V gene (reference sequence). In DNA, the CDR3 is TGTGCCAGTAGTATCGGTGGGCAGTCGAGCTCCTATAATTCACCCCTCCACTTT. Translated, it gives CASSIGGQSSSYNSPLHF.

The CDR3 is CASSPGGGTDTQYF. CDR3 nucleotides: TGTGCCAGCAGTCCCGGGGGGGGCACAGATACGCAGTATTTT. The rearrangement uses TRBV2 and TRBJ2-3; 8 bases are shared with TRBD2. The CDR3 loop spans 14 amino acids. V was clipped by 5 bases and J by 1 base; unmatched bases: 2. The germline CDR1 and CDR2 sequences are SNHLY and FYNNEI.

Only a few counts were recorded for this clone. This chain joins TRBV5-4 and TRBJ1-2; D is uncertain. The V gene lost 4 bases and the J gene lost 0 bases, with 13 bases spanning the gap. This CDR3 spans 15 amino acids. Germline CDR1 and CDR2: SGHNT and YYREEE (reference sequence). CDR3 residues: CASSPLAVTNYGYTF. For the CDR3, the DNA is TGTGCCAGCAGCCCCCTCGCAGTAACTAACTATGGCTACACCTTC. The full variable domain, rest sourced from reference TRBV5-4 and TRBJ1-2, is ETGVTQSPTHLIKTRGQQVTLRCSSQSGHNTVSWYQQALGQGPQFIFQYYREEENGRGNFPPRFSGLQFPNYSSELNVNALELDDSALYLCASSPLAVTNYGYTFGSGTRLTVV.

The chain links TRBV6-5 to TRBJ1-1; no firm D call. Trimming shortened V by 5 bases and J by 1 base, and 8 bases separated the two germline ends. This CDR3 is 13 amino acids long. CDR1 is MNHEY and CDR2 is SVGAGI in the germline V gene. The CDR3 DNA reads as TGTGCCAGCAGTATCCAGGCGAACACTGAAGCTTTCTTT. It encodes CASSIQANTEAFF.

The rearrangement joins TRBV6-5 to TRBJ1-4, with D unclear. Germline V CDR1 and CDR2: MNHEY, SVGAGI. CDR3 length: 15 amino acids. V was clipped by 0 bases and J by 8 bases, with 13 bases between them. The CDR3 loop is CASSYSSPNAEKLFF. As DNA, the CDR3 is TGTGCCAGCAGTTACTCGAGCCCCAATGCAGAAAAACTGTTTTTT.